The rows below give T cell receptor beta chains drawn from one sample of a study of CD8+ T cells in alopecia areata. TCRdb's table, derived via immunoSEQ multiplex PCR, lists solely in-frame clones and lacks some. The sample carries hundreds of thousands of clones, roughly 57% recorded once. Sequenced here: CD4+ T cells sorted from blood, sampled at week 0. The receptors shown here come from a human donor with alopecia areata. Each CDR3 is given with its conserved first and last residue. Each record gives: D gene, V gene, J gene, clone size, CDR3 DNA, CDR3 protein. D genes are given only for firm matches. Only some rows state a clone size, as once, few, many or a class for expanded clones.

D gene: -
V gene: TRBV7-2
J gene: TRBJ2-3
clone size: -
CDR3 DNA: TGTGCCAGCAGCTTAAGCCACTCAGATACGCAGTATTTT
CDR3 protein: CASSLSHSDTQYF

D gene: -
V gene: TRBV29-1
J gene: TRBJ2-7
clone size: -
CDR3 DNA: TGCAGCGTTGCCAGGGGAATCTCCTACGAGCAGTACTTC
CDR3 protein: CSVARGISYEQYF

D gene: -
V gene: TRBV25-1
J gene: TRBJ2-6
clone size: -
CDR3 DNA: TGTGCCAGCACTACAAGGGGTGCCGGGGCCAACGTCCTGACTTTC
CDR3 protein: CASTTRGAGANVLTF

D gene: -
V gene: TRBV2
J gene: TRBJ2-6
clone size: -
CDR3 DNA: TGTGCCAGCAATTTCGGAAGCACGGAATGGAGCTCTGGGGCCAACGTCCTGACTTTC
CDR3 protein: CASNFGSTEWSSGANVLTF

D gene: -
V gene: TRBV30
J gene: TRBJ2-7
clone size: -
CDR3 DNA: TGTGCCTGGAGTTGGGCAGGGTCGGGCGAGCAGTACTTC
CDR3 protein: CAWSWAGSGEQYF

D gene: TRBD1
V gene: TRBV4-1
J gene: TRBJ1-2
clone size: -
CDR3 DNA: TGCGCCAGCAGCCAACCGACAGGGAAGGTCTATGGCTACACCTTC
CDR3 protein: CASSQPTGKVYGYTF

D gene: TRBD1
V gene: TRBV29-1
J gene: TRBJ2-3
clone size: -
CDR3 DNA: TGCAGCGGCGAACAGGGGGCCGGCACAGATACGCAGTATTTT
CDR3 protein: CSGEQGAGTDTQYF

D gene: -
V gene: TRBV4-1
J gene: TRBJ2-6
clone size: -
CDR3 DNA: TGCGCCAGCAGCCGCAACAAAATCAGAGGGCTGGAGTCCAACGTCCTGACTTTC
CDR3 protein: CASSRNKIRGLESNVLTF

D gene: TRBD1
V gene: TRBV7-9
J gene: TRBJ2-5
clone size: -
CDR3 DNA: TGTGCCAGCAGCTGGGGACAGGGAGGCGAGACCCAGTACTTC
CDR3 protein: CASSWGQGGETQYF

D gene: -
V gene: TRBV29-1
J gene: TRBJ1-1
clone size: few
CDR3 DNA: TGCAGCGTTGAAGCTAAAGCGATGAACACTGAAGCTTTCTTT
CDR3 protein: CSVEAKAMNTEAFF

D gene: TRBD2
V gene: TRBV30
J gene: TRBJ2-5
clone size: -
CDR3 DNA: TGTGCCTGGAGTCTAGCGGCACGAGAGACCCAGTACTTC
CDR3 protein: CAWSLAARETQYF

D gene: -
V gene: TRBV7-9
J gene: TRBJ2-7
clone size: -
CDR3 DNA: TGTGCCAGCAGCTTAGCGCCCGGCTACGAGCAGTACTTC
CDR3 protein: CASSLAPGYEQYF

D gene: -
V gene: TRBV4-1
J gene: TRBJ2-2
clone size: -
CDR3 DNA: TGCGCCAGCAGTCAATACAGGGGGGGTGCCTCGGGCACCGGGGAGCTGTTTTTT
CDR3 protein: CASSQYRGGASGTGELFF

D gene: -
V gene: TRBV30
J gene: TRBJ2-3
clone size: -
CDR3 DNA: TGTGCCTGGAGTGTTATGGCGGGGGCGCGCACAGATACGCAGTATTTT
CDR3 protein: CAWSVMAGARTDTQYF

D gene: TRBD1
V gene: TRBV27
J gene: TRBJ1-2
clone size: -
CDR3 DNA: TGTGCCAGCAGTTTAACAGGGGGAGGAGGATATGGCTACACCTTC
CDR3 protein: CASSLTGGGGYGYTF

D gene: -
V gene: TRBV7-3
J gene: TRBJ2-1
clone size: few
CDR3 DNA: TGTGCCAGCAGCAATACGGGAGACGGGGAGCAGTTCTTC
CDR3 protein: CASSNTGDGEQFF

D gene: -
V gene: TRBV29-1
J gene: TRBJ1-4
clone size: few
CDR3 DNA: TGCAGCCGAGGGGTTGGATATGAAAAACTGTTTTTT
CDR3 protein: CSRGVGYEKLFF

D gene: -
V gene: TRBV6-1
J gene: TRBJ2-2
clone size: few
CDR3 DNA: TGTGCCAGCAGTGAAGCGAGGGCCGGGGAGCTGTTTTTT
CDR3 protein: CASSEARAGELFF

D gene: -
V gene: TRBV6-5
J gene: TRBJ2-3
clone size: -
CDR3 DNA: TGTGTTTCAGGGTCCACAGATACGCAGTATTTT
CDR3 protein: CVSGSTDTQYF

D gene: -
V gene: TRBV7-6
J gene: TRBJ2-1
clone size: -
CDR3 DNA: TGTGCCAGCAGCTCGACAGATCGCCACAATGAGCAGTTCTTC
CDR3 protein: CASSSTDRHNEQFF

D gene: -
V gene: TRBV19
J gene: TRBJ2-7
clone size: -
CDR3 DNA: TGTGCCAGTAGTATAACCGGGAGTGGGTACGAGCAGTACTTC
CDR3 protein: CASSITGSGYEQYF

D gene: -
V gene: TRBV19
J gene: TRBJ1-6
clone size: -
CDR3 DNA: TGTGCCAGTAGTACTAAAAGCTCCTATAATTCACCCCTCCACTTT
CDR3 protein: CASSTKSSYNSPLHF

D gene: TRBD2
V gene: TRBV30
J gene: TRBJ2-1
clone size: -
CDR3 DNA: TGTGCCTGGGGAAAGCGGGAAGACTCCTACAATGAGCAGTTCTTC
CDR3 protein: CAWGKREDSYNEQFF

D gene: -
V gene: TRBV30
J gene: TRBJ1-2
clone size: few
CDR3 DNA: TGTGCCAGCGGCAGATCCGACTATGGCTACACCTTC
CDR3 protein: CASGRSDYGYTF

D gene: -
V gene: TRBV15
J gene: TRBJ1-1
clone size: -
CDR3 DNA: TGTGCCACCACAGAGCGAGGAGGATACACTGAAGCTTTCTTT
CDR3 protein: CATTERGGYTEAFF

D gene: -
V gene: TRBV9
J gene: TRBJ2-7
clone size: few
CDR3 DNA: TGTGCCAGCAGCGAAGTACGGGAATCATCCTACGAGCAGTACTTC
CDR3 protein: CASSEVRESSYEQYF

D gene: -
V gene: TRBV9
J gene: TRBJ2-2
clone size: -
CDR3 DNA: TGTGCCAGCAGCGCTCGACACGCCGGGGAGCTGTTTTTT
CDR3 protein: CASSARHAGELFF

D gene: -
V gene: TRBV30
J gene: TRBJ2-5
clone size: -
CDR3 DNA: TGTGCCTGGACCACCCCCGGGCGGCGGGAGACCCAGTACTTC
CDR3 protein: CAWTTPGRRETQYF

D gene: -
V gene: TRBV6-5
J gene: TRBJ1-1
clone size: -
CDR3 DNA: TGTGCCAGCAGTTACCATCCCCACAGAGGGAACACTGAAGCTTTCTTT
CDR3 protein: CASSYHPHRGNTEAFF

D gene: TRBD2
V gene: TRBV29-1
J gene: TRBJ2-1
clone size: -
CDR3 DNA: TGCAGCGTTGTGCCTAGCGGGGGGGTTTACAATGAGCAGTTCTTC
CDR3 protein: CSVVPSGGVYNEQFF

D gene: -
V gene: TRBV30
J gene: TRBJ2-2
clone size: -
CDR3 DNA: TGTGCCTGGAGTGTTTCAACCCGCCTGAACACCGGGGAGCTGTTTTTT
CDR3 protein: CAWSVSTRLNTGELFF

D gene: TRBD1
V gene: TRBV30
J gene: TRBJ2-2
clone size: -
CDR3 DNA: TGTGCCTGGACTACGTACAGGGGTTATCCCGGGGAGCTGTTTTTT
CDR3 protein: CAWTTYRGYPGELFF

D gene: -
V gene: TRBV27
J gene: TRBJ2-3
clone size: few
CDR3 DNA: TGTGCCAGCAGTGTACCGGGACACCGCATCCCTAGCACAGATACGCAGTATTTT
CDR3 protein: CASSVPGHRIPSTDTQYF

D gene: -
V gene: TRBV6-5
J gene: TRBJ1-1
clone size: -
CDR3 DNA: TGTGCCAGCAGTGCAAGGGACCGAGGTACTGAAGCTTTCTTT
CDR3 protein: CASSARDRGTEAFF

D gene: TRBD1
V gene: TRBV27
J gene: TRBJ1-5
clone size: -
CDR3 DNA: TGTGCCAGCAGTCCCTCCGGACAGGTGAGCAATCAGCCCCAGCATTTT
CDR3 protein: CASSPSGQVSNQPQHF

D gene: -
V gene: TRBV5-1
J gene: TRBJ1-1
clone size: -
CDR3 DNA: TGCGCCAGCAGCTTGGAGGGTAGGGGGAACACTGAAGCTTTCTTT
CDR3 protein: CASSLEGRGNTEAFF

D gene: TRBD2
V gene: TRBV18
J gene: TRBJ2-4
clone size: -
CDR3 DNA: TGTGCCAGCTCACCACAGACTAGCGGGGAGGGCAAAAACATTCAGTACTTC
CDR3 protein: CASSPQTSGEGKNIQYF

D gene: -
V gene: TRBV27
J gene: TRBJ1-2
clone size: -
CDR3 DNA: TGTGCCAGCAGTGGGGGGGGCAGTGGCTACACCTTC
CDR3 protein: CASSGGGSGYTF

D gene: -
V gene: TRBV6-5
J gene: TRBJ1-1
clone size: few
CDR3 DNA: TGTGCCAGCAGTTACGTCCCCAGAAACACTGAAGCTTTCTTT
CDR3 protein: CASSYVPRNTEAFF

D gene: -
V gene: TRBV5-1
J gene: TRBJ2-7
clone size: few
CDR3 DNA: TGCGCCAGCAGCTTGGACAGGGCGGCCTACGAGCAGTACTTC
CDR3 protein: CASSLDRAAYEQYF

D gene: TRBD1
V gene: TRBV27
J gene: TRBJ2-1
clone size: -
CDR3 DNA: TGTGCCAGCAGATTGACAGGGGGTTCCTACAATGAGCAGTTCTTC
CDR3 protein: CASRLTGGSYNEQFF

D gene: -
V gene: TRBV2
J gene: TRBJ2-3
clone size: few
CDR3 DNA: TGTGCCAGCAACACCCTGTTACCTCGGACAGATACGCAGTATTTT
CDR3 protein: CASNTLLPRTDTQYF

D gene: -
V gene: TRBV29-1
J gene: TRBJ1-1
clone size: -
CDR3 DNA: TGCAGCGTTGACTCTCGGACTGAAGCTTTCTTT
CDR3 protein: CSVDSRTEAFF

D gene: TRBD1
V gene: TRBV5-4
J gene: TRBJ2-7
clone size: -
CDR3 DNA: TGTGCCAGCAGCTTAATCCGGACAGGGTCCTACGAGCAGTACTTC
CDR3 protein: CASSLIRTGSYEQYF

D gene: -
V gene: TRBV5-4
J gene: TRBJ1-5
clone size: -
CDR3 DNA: TGTGCCAGCAGCTTTGACGGAGAGCCCCAGCATTTT
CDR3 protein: CASSFDGEPQHF

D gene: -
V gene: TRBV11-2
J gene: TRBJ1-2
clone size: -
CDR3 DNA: TGTGCCAGCAGCTATGGGGGTGGCTACACCTTC
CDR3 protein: CASSYGGGYTF

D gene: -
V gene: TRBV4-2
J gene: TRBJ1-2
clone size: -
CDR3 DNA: TGTGCCAGCAGCCAAGATATTTCCTCAGGGTTTTATGGCTACACCTTC
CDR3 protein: CASSQDISSGFYGYTF

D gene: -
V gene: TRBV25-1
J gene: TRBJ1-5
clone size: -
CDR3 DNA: TGTGCCAGCAGTGAATACTTGTCGGGACAGCCCCAGCATTTT
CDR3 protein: CASSEYLSGQPQHF

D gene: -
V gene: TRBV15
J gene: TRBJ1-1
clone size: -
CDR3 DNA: TGTGCCACCAGCACTCCCCCGATAGATCATGGGGCTTTCTTT
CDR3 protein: CATSTPPIDHGAFF

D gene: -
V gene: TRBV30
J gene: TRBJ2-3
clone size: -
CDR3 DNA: TGTGCCTGGAAGGGTGGGGCAGATACGCAGTATTTT
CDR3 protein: CAWKGGADTQYF